Sequencing of this TCR beta chain was carried out in a study of blood T cell repertoires in COVID-19. For the study at large: Specimens from acute and convalescent COVID-19 originated in the United States, Italy and Spain. Nucleic acid was either cDNA or gDNA, and it came from T cells, B-cell-depleted T cells, or PBMCs.

In the original processing: Nucleated cell number was recorded as an estimate derived from reference gene primer amplification. Some clones are missing from TCRdb's copy, which holds only in-frame ones; the method was immunoSEQ multiplex PCR. V and J calls and clone size are given by that table; D and trimming were obtained from the DNA. The top ten hold roughly 12% of the sample, which has about 440,000 clones, about 91% seen once. Enrolment of Seattle patients took place during active infection, and they were followed longitudinally. The V and J ends lost 6 bases and 6 bases, in that order; junction bases with no gene match: 7. Germline V gives CDR1 LNHDA, CDR2 SQIVND (reference sequence). This CDR3 has 13 amino acids.

The receptor was derived from a woman aged 50 to 60 with COVID-19, enrolled during active disease. The V call is TRBV19, the J call TRBJ1-1, with 7 positions matching TRBD1. Material for sequencing was peripheral blood. The CDR3 is CASSPGQPSEAFF. The CDR3 DNA sequence: TGTGCCAGTAGCCCGGGACAGCCCTCTGAAGCTTTCTTT.